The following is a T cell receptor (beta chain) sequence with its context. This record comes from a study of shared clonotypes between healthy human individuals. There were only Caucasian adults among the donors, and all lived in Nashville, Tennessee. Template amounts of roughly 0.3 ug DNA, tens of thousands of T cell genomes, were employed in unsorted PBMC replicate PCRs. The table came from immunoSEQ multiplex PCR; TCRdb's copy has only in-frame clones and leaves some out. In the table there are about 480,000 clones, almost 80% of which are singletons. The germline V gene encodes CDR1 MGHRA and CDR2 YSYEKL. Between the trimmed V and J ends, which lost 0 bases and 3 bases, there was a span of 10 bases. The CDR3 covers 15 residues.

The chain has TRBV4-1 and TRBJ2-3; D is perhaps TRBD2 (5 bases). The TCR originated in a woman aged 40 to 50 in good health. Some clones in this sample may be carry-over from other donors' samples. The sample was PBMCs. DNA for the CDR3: TGCGCCAGCAGCCAAGAGAACCGGGAAACAGATACGCAGTATTTT. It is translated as CASSQENRETDTQYF.